This T cell receptor beta chain emerged from a study of molecular identifiers for immune sequencing clone quantification. This clonotype was detected only a few times. Its antigen is not identified. Preparation methods for the bulk TCR libraries were those previously described, with listed TCR primers. TCRdb analysed the PCR reads with MiXCR anew, one entry per CDR3 protein. Seen here are fewer than 350,000 distinct CDR3 sequences, about a fifth observed once, and the top ten hold roughly 0.86%. Findings of the study overall: Clonotypes topping 20 RNA copies carried over 97% of effector molecules but under 1% of naive ones. Clone sizes could be underestimated for highly expanded clones when identical TCR molecules share a barcode.

The CDR3 has 15 residues. V lost 3 bases to trimming and J lost 5 bases, with 17 bases between them. Per germline, CDR1 SEHNR and CDR2 FQNEAQ (reference sequence). Specimen: naive CD8+ T cells from blood, with Jurkat cell RNA spiked in. The subset denotes: FACS-sorted CD8+CD4-CCR7+CD45RA+ naive T cells. This rearrangement joins TRBV7-9 to TRBJ2-7; TRBD2 might be the D (7 bases). The sequence was collected from a human donor in good health. Some libraries in this study had Jurkat cell RNA spiked in. CDR3 DNA sequence: TGTGCCAGCAGCTTCGAGGGGGGGGGCCACGACGAGCAGTACTTC. It codes for CASSFEGGGHDEQYF.